What follows are 21 T cell receptor beta chains derived from one specimen sequenced in a study of OX40 agonist ivuxolimab in advanced cancers. TCRdb's copy holds only in-frame clones and misses some; the assay was immunoSEQ multiplex PCR. This sample yields 70,000 to 95,000 clones, of which 80% to 90% are seen a single time; around 2.8% belongs to the top ten. Material: CD4+ or CD8+ T cells sorted from blood, obtained in a trial of the OX40 agonist ivuxolimab. These receptors all stem from an adult with an advanced solid tumor such as melanoma, head and neck, liver or kidney cancer.

The J gene is TRBJ1-5, the V gene TRBV2, with D uncertain. The CDR3 sequence is 14 residues long. Trimming removed 2 bases from V and 0 bases from J, with 5 bases in between. The germline gives CDR1 SNHLY, CDR2 FYNNEI. CDR3 sequence reads: CASSETDSNQPQHF. In DNA form, the CDR3 reads TGTGCCAGCAGTGAAACTGATAGCAATCAGCCCCAGCATTTT.

Only one count was recorded for this clone. The chain carries TRBV6-5 and TRBJ2-2; D unclear. Germline CDR1 and CDR2: MNHEY and SVGAGI. Trimming cost V 6 bases and J 6 bases, with 8 bases left between them. The CDR3 is made up of 12 amino acids. The CDR3 loop reads CASSDWPGELFF. The CDR3 DNA is TGTGCCAGCAGCGATTGGCCCGGGGAGCTGTTTTTT.

V usage is TRBV2 and J usage is TRBJ1-1; 8 bases align to TRBD1. Trimming removed 6 bases from V and 1 base from J; junction bases left unmatched: 10. This CDR3 spans 16 amino acids. In germline, CDR1 is SNHLY, CDR2 FYNNEI. The CDR3 here is CASSPPHGQGNTEAFF. The CDR3 DNA follows: TGTGCCAGCAGCCCGCCTCATGGACAGGGGAACACTGAAGCTTTCTTT.

The rearrangement links TRBV6-1 to TRBJ2-2; no reliable D call. Trimming cost V 8 bases and J 1 base, with 8 bases left between them. Germline V gives CDR1 MNHNS, CDR2 SASEGT. CDR3 length equals 13 residues. CDR3 nucleotides: TGTGCCAGCCAAACATTGAACACCGGGGAGCTGTTTTTT. As protein: CASQTLNTGELFF.

J is TRBJ2-7 and V is TRBV10-3; D call uncertain. Looked up from germline, CDR1 is ENHRY and CDR2 is SYGVKD. Trimming removed 4 bases at V and 3 bases at J, with 7 bases between. CDR3 length equals 12 residues. CDR3 sequence reads: CAISVESYEQYF. DNA for the CDR3: TGTGCCATCAGTGTGGAGAGCTACGAGCAGTACTTC.

CDR3 amino acids: CASSQGDSGANVLTF. The CDR3 DNA reads TGTGCCAGCAGCCAAGGGGATTCTGGGGCCAACGTCCTGACTTTC. The gene calls are TRBV28 and TRBJ2-6; D is perhaps TRBD1 (5 bases). CDR1 and CDR2 (germline): MDHEN, SYDVKM. The V end lost 6 bases, the J end lost 1 base, and 10 bases lay between the germline ends. The CDR3 is 15 amino acids.

The V call is TRBV5-6, the J call TRBJ2-3, with a possible D match to TRBD2 (6 bases). The ends were cut back, 0 bases at V and 4 bases at J, with 12 bases in the middle. Germline CDR1 and CDR2: SGHDT and YYEEEE. The CDR3 extends over 15 amino acids. CDR3 region: CASSLDGGGADTQYF. Here the CDR3 DNA reads TGTGCCAGCAGCTTGGACGGGGGTGGGGCAGATACGCAGTATTTT. Full variable domain (missing parts from reference TRBV5-6 and TRBJ2-3): DAGVTQSPTHLIKTRGQQVTLRCSPKSGHDTVSWYQQALGQGPQFIFQYYEEEERQRGNFPDRFSGHQFPNYSSELNVNALLLGDSALYLCASSLDGGGADTQYFGPGTRLTVL.

V and J are TRBV19 and TRBJ2-1, with D possibly TRBD2 on 6 matching bases. Trimming left V 3 bases short and J 6 bases short, with 12 bases between. CDR1 and CDR2 from the germline V gene are LNHDA and SQIVND (reference sequence). CDR3 length equals 14 residues. The CDR3: CASSIFGRGNEQFF. The CDR3 bases are TGTGCCAGTAGTATTTTCGGGAGAGGCAATGAGCAGTTCTTC.

The chain joins TRBV9 to TRBJ1-4, with 9 bases matching TRBD1. J lost 8 bases, V lost 4 bases, and 9 bases had no gene match. There are 15 residues in the CDR3. Germline V gene lookup returns CDR1 SGDLS and CDR2 YYNGEE. The CDR3 nucleotides are TGTGCCAGCAGCCCCGCGGGGACAGGGCACGAAAAACTGTTTTTT. It is translated as CASSPAGTGHEKLFF.

Details on this clone: Other DNA sequences in this specimen translate into the identical CDR3. The chain is built from TRBV2 and TRBJ1-2, with TRBD1 matching over 9 bases. V lost 5 bases, J lost 8 bases, and 12 bases stayed unmatched. The CDR3 covers 15 residues. Germline CDR1 SNHLY, CDR2 FYNNEI. In DNA form, the CDR3 reads TGTGCCAGCAGTCGTCCAGGACAGGGGCAACGGGGCTACACCTTC. Protein sequence: CASSRPGQGQRGYTF.

This clone came up once. The chain combines TRBV6-1 with TRBJ1-1; 7 positions agree with TRBD1. CDR3 length equals 15 residues. CDR1 MNHNS and CDR2 SASEGT come from the germline V gene. Losses at the gene ends were 6 bases for V and 2 bases for J; bases not matched to a gene: 9. The CDR3 region has the DNA TGTGCCAGCAGGAGGGACAGCACCCACAACACTGAAGCTTTCTTT. Amino acid sequence: CASRRDSTHNTEAFF.

The chain recombines TRBV13 with TRBJ1-3; no firm D call. Germline lookup yields CDR1 PRHDT and CDR2 FYEKMQ (reference sequence). This CDR3 is built from 15 residues. Trimming pared 1 base from V and 0 bases from J, leaving 7 bases between. The CDR3 DNA sequence: TGTGCCAGCAGCTTAGCGGCAGCCTCTGGAAACACCATATATTTT. This gives the protein CASSLAAASGNTIYF.

This clone was seen a handful of times. The rearrangement links TRBV7-2 to TRBJ2-3, with D maybe TRBD2 (5 bases). The CDR3 length is 14 residues. Looked up from germline, CDR1 is SGHTA and CDR2 is FQGNSA. V lost 1 base and J lost 2, with 7 bases in between. CDR3 sequence (DNA): TGTGCCAGCAGCTTAGGAGGGAACACAGATACGCAGTATTTT. It translates to CASSLGGNTDTQYF. The variable domain in full, completed from reference TRBV7-2 and TRBJ2-3, reads GAGVSQSPSNKVTEKGKDVELRCDPISGHTALYWYRQSLGQGLEFLIYFQGNSAPDKSGLPSDRFSAERTGGSVSTLTIQRTQQEDSAVYLCASSLGGNTDTQYFGPGTRLTVL.

This chain uses TRBV18 with TRBJ2-7, with D possibly being TRBD1 (5 bases). Germline CDR1 is KGHSH and CDR2 is LQKENI. This CDR3 contains 17 residues. The V end lost 1 base, the J end lost 4 bases, and 20 bases lay between the germline ends. The CDR3 protein is CASSPLGQGVGQYEQYF. The CDR3 DNA reads as TGTGCCAGCTCACCACTTGGTCAGGGTGTCGGCCAATACGAGCAGTACTTC.

The chain joins TRBV6-6 to TRBJ2-7, with D perhaps TRBD1 (7 bases). V lost 10 bases, J lost 7 bases, and 20 bases lay in between. Looked up from germline, CDR1 is MNHNY and CDR2 is SVGAGI (reference sequence). This CDR3 has 13 residues. CDR3 residues: CATTYRGGGEQYF. CDR3 bases: TGTGCCACCACTTACAGGGGTGGGGGGGAGCAGTACTTC.

The rearrangement joins TRBV6-1 to TRBJ2-1, with 9 bases fitting TRBD1. Trimming at V came to 6 bases and at J to 7 bases, leaving 4 bases not matched to a gene. Per the germline V gene, CDR1 is MNHNS and CDR2 is SASEGT. This CDR3 has 13 residues. The CDR3 sequence: CASRGQGWNEQFF. The CDR3 nucleotides read TGTGCCAGCAGAGGACAGGGGTGGAATGAGCAGTTCTTC.

V is TRBV9 and J is TRBJ2-5, with D maybe TRBD2 (5 bases). The CDR3 extends over 15 amino acids. V dropped 4 bases and J dropped 2 bases, with 15 bases sitting between them. In germline, CDR1 is SGDLS, CDR2 YYNGEE. Here the CDR3 DNA reads TGTGCCAGCAGCCCTACTCGACTATCGCAAGAGACCCAGTACTTC. Protein product: CASSPTRLSQETQYF. Full variable domain (missing parts from reference TRBV9 and TRBJ2-5): DSGVTQTPKHLITATGQRVTLRCSPRSGDLSVYWYQQSLDQGLQFLIQYYNGEERAKGNILERFSAQQFPDLHSELNLSSLELGDSALYFCASSPTRLSQETQYFGPGTRLLVL.

V usage is TRBV19 and J usage is TRBJ2-7; tentatively, D is TRBD1 (5 bases). The germline V gene has CDR1 LNHDA and CDR2 SQIVND (reference sequence). V gave up 3 bases and J gave up 2 bases, with 14 bases separating them. This CDR3 has 15 residues. The CDR3 loop reads CASSMTAAGPYEQYF. CDR3 bases: TGTGCCAGTAGTATGACAGCCGCCGGACCCTACGAGCAGTACTTC.

V is TRBV21-1 and J is TRBJ2-7; no DNA check was done on the table's D call, TRBD1. TRBV21-1 is marked as a pseudogene. This CDR3 comprises 16 residues. The DNA of the CDR3 is TGTGCCAGCAGCTCTCGGACCTACAGGGTATTGAACGAGCAGTACTTC. Protein: CASSSRTYRVLNEQYF.

The J gene is TRBJ1-2, the V gene TRBV5-5, with 9 nucleotides matching TRBD1. Trimming cost V 2 bases and J 4 bases; bases outside gene matches: 6. The CDR3 spans 15 residues. Germline V CDR1 and CDR2: SGHKS, YYEKEE (reference sequence). The CDR3 reads CASSFMGQGGYGYTF. As DNA, the CDR3 is TGTGCCAGCAGCTTTATGGGACAGGGAGGCTATGGCTACACCTTC.

V gene TRBV14 combines with J gene TRBJ1-6; D remains ambiguous. Germline CDR1 reads SGHDN; CDR2 reads FVKESK. Trimming took off 0 bases at V and 6 bases at J, with 6 bases between the two ends. CDR3 length: 14 amino acids. The CDR3 nucleotides are TGTGCCAGCAGCCAAGAAACAGTTAATTCACCCCTCCACTTT. Encoded protein: CASSQETVNSPLHF.